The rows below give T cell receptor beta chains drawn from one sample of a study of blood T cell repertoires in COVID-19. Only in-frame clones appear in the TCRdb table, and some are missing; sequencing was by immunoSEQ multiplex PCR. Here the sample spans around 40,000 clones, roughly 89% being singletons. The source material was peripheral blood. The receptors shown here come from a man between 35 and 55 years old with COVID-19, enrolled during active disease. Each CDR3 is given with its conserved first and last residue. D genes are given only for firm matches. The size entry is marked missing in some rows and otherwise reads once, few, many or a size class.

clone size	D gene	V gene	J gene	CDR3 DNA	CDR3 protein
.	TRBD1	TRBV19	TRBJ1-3	TGTGCCAGTAGTATAGGGACAGGGGTCTCTGGAAACACCATATATTTT	CASSIGTGVSGNTIYF
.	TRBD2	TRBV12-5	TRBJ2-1	TGTGCTAGTGGTTTGGTAGAAGGTGGTCCCACGGCTAGCGGGAGTGGGTCCTACAATGAGCAGTTCTTC	CASGLVEGGPTASGSGSYNEQFF
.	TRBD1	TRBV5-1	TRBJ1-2	TGCGCCAGCAGCGACCCAGGACAGGTCTATGGCTACACCTTC	CASSDPGQVYGYTF
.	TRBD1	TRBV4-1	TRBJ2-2	TGCGCCAGCAGCCAAGCGGACAGGGATACCGGGGAGCTGTTTTTT	CASSQADRDTGELFF
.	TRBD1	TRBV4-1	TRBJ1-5	TGCGCCAGCAGCCAAGGACAGGGGGGACAGCCCCAGCATTTT	CASSQGQGGQPQHF
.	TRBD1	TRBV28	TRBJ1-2	TGTGCCAGCTTGACCCCGCCGGGACAGGGGAACTATGGCTACACCTTC	CASLTPPGQGNYGYTF
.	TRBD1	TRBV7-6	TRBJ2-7	TGTGCCAGCAGCCCGATCCCCGGGACAGGAGCCTACGAGCAGTACTTC	CASSPIPGTGAYEQYF
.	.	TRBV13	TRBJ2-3	TGTGCCAGCACCCTAAGGGAGGCTAGCACAGATACGCAGTATTTT	CASTLREASTDTQYF
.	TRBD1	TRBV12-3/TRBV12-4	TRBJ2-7	TGTGCCAGCAGTTTAACAGGGGGTAAGCGGCAGTACTTC	CASSLTGGKRQYF
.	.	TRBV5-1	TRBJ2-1	TGCGCCAGCAGCTTAGGGACAAACAATGAGCAGTTCTTC	CASSLGTNNEQFF
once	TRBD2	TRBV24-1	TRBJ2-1	TGTGCCACCAGTGACCTCCTTGCGGGAGGGGACAATGAGCAGTTCTTC	CATSDLLAGGDNEQFF
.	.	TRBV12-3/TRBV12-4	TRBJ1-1	TGTGCCAGCAGTCTCGGGAGGGGGAGATCGAACTTT	CASSLGRGRSNF
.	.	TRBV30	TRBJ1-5	TGTGCCTGGACCGGGACACGAAATCAGCCCCAGCATTTT	CAWTGTRNQPQHF
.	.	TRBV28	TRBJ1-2	TGTGCCAGCAGTGTACAGGGAGACTATGGCTACACCTTC	CASSVQGDYGYTF
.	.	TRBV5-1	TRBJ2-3	TGCGCCAGCAGCTTGGGCGTTAAGTGGGGGAGCGGTAGCGGTACGCAGTATTTT	CASSLGVKWGSGSGTQYF
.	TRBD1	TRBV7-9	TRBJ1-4	TGTGCCAGCAGCCCCGGGACAGGGAAGAAACTGTTTTTT	CASSPGTGKKLFF
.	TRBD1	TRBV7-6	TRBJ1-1	TGTGCCAGCAGCTTAGAGGGACAGTTGAACACTGAAGCTTTCTTT	CASSLEGQLNTEAFF
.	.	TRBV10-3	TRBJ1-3	TGTGCCATCACGGCTGGACTCTCTGGAAACACCATATATTTT	CAITAGLSGNTIYF
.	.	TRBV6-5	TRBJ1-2	TGTGCCAGCAGAGTACAGGGTTCATGGTATGGCTACACCTTC	CASRVQGSWYGYTF
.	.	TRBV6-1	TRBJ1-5	TGTGCCAGCAGTGAATCAACAGCACCAAGGCAGCCCCAGCATTTT	CASSESTAPRQPQHF
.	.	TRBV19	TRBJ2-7	TGTGCCAGTAGTATAGATCTATTTCCGGTGGTCTACGAGCAGTACTTC	CASSIDLFPVVYEQYF
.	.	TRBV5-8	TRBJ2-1	TGTGCCAGCAGCTTGCGTTTTGGGGGAGGGGGCAATGAGCAGTTCTTC	CASSLRFGGGGNEQFF
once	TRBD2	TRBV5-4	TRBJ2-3	TGTGCCAGCAGCCGTAGCGGGAGCCCAGATACGCAGTATTTT	CASSRSGSPDTQYF
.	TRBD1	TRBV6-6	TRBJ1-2	TGTGCCAGCAGCCCTAACAAAAGCGGGACAGGGCATGGCTACACCTTC	CASSPNKSGTGHGYTF
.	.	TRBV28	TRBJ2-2	TGTGCCAGCAGTTTTCGCGCCGGGGAGCTGTTTTTT	CASSFRAGELFF
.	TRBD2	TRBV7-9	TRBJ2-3	TGTGCCACCGAAGGACTAGCGGTTATCACAGATACGCAGTATTTT	CATEGLAVITDTQYF
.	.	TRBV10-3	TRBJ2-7	TGTGCCATCAACCCATCAGGGGTTTCCTACGAGCAGTACTTC	CAINPSGVSYEQYF
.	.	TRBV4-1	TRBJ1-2	TGCGCCAGCAGCCAAGATCTAGGACAATCGTTCTATGGCTACACCTTC	CASSQDLGQSFYGYTF
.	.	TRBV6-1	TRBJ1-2	TGTGCCAGCAGTGTAGACCTGACTGAGTCCCCGAGGGGCTACACCTTC	CASSVDLTESPRGYTF
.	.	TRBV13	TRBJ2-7	TGTGCCAGCAGCTCCCGCAGAGCTTCGGGGGAGCAGTACTTC	CASSSRRASGEQYF
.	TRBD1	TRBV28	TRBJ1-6	TGTGCCAGCAGTCCGCACACTTGGACAGGGAGTAATTCACCCCTCCACTTT	CASSPHTWTGSNSPLHF
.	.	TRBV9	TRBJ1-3	TGTGCCAGCAGTGGGGGTGGAGGGCTGGGAAACACCATATATTTT	CASSGGGGLGNTIYF
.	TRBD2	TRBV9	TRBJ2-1	TGTGCCAGCAGCGTAGGTCCTAGCGGGGGAGGCTACAATGAGCAGTTCTTC	CASSVGPSGGGYNEQFF
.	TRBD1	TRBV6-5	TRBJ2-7	TGTGCCAGCAGCAACGGACAGGGGCTAACCTACGAGCAGTACTTC	CASSNGQGLTYEQYF
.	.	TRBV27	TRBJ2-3	TGTGCCAGCAGTTTCGAAATGGGGGGTACTTGCACAGATACGCAGTATTTT	CASSFEMGGTCTDTQYF
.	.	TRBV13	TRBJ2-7	TGTGCCAGCAGCTTAGGACCCGGGGACGAGCAGTACTTC	CASSLGPGDEQYF